This paragraph reports one TCR beta chain. Its antigen is still unknown. This table comes from immunoSEQ multiplex PCR, and its TCRdb copy is limited to in-frame clones, with some not included. The table lists about 1,300 clones, around 40% of them singletons. The data stem from a study of T cells in localized non-small cell lung cancer. Study-level results: A median of around 60 of the top 100 tumor clones appeared in adjacent lung, which was paired and uninvolved. Of the tissues analyzed, uninvolved adjacent lung showed maximal T cell clonality, greater than tumor. Because only a single region of the tumor was sequenced, heterogeneity remains possible.

The specimen was lung tumor tissue, collected before any cancer treatment. This clonotype was obtained from a woman aged 35 to 69 with stage II squamous cell lung carcinoma.

The CDR3 sequence: CASRAGFGYTF. The CDR3 bases are TGTGCCAGTAGGGCCGGATTTGGCTACACCTTC. The rearrangement links TRBV19 to TRBJ1-2; D is uncertain. The germline CDR1 and CDR2 sequences are LNHDA and SQIVND (reference sequence). V lost 6 bases to trimming and J lost 7 bases, with 9 bases between them. The CDR3 covers 11 residues.